Each of the 26 T cell receptor beta chains below was sequenced from the same sample in a study of chemoradiotherapy in HPV16-positive cancers. Sequencing used immunoSEQ multiplex PCR; TCRdb keeps in-frame clones, though not all of them. The sample comprises over 20,000 clones, around 78% of which are singletons, and roughly 2.6% rests with the top ten. This material was obtained from a patient who underwent chemoradiotherapy. The source is a human donor with HPV-associated anogenital cancer.

V and J are TRBV6-1 and TRBJ2-7; D remains ambiguous. CDR1 is MNHNS and CDR2 is SASEGT in the germline V gene. V lost 5 bases to trimming and J lost 3 bases, with 8 bases between them. This CDR3 comprises 12 residues. As DNA, the CDR3 is TGTGCCAGCAGTTGGACGGACTACGAGCAGTACTTC. It translates to CASSWTDYEQYF.

V and J are TRBV30 and TRBJ1-2; TRBD1 agrees at 8 bases. The CDR3 contains 15 residues. Per germline, CDR1 GTSNPN and CDR2 SVGIG (reference sequence). The V gene end was trimmed by 8 bases and the J gene end by 4 bases; junction bases not matched to a gene: 15. CDR3 sequence: CATKGAGGSLYGYTF. Written as DNA, the CDR3 is TGTGCCACTAAGGGGGCAGGGGGCTCCCTCTATGGCTACACCTTC.

Only one count was recorded for this clone. The chain couples TRBV11-1 to TRBJ2-3; D tentatively reads TRBD1 or TRBD2 (5 bases each). V lost 6 bases and J 0 bases, leaving 19 bases between the germline ends. The germline V gene encodes CDR1 SGHAT and CDR2 FQDESV (reference sequence). This CDR3 is 17 amino acids long. For the CDR3, the DNA is TGTGCCAGCAGGAAACTAACAGGAGCGGCTAGCACAGATACGCAGTATTTT. The encoded protein is CASRKLTGAASTDTQYF.

V and J are TRBV5-1 and TRBJ1-3; D is unresolved. The V end was cut by 0 bases, the J end by 10 bases, with 14 bases between. There are 14 residues in the CDR3. From germline, CDR1 is SGHRS and CDR2 YFSETQ. The CDR3 DNA follows: TGCGCCAGCAGCTTGGATTCAGAGTTCCCTACCATATATTTT. It is translated as CASSLDSEFPTIYF.

This chain joins TRBV7-3 and TRBJ2-2; D tentatively reads TRBD1 or TRBD2 (6 bases each). Trimming left V 5 bases short and J 2 bases short, with 15 bases between. Germline V lookup: CDR1 SGHTA, CDR2 FQGTGA. The CDR3 consists of 16 residues. CDR3: CASSATAGHNTGELFF. CDR3 sequence (DNA): TGTGCCAGCAGCGCAACGGCGGGACACAACACCGGGGAGCTGTTTTTT.

CDR3 in DNA: TGTGCCAGCAGTGAGGGTCGGACTCTCTACGAGCAGTACTTC. Protein sequence: CASSEGRTLYEQYF. The rearrangement uses TRBV6-1 and TRBJ2-7; D perhaps matches TRBD2 (5 bases). Trimming pared 3 bases from V and 3 bases from J, leaving 12 bases between. Germline V gene sequence: CDR1 MNHNS, CDR2 SASEGT. The CDR3 is made up of 14 amino acids.

CDR3 in amino acids: CASSPTGTGDAEAFF. In DNA, the CDR3 is TGTGCCAGCAGCCCTACCGGGACAGGAGACGCTGAAGCTTTCTTT. The chain joins TRBV7-8 to TRBJ1-1; 8 bases match TRBD1. This CDR3 comprises 15 residues. The germline CDR1 and CDR2 sequences are SGHVS and FQNEAQ. With 5 bases clipped from V and 6 bases from J, the junction kept 11 bases outside the gene matches.

This clone was seen once. The rearrangement links TRBV7-9 to TRBJ2-2; D tentatively reads TRBD1 or TRBD2 (5 bases each). V lost 4 bases to trimming and J lost 2 bases, with 11 bases between them. CDR1 is SEHNR, CDR2 FQNEAQ, per germline (reference sequence). The CDR3 is 15 amino acids. CDR3 nucleotide sequence: TGTGCCAGCAGCTGGGGGAGCGGCAACACCGGGGAGCTGTTTTTT. Protein product: CASSWGSGNTGELFF.

The V and J genes are TRBV7-6 and TRBJ2-1, with 10 bases lining up with TRBD2. After removal of 3 bases from V and 7 bases from J, the junction contained 6 bases not matched to a gene. From germline, CDR1 is SGHVS and CDR2 FNYEAQ. The CDR3 is made up of 15 amino acids. The CDR3 bases are TGTGCCAGCAGCTTTGCTCTAGCGGGGGATAATGAGCAGTTCTTC. It is translated as CASSFALAGDNEQFF.

In its sample, this clone was seen a few times. The rearrangement uses TRBV5-1 and TRBJ1-2; TRBD1 matches at 9 bases. Germline CDR1 and CDR2: SGHRS and YFSETQ. CDR3 size: 14 residues. V dropped 3 bases and J dropped 7; count of bases not matched to a gene: 7. The CDR3 loop reads CASSSGTGRIGYTF. As DNA, the CDR3 is TGCGCCAGCAGCTCCGGGACAGGGAGGATTGGCTACACCTTC.

This clone was seen a single time. The chain combines TRBV5-6 with TRBJ2-7; the D is unclear. Trimming stripped 1 base from V and 2 bases from J, with 7 bases between. Germline-derived CDR1 and CDR2 are SGHDT and YYEEEE. This CDR3 contains 13 residues. The CDR3: CASSLPATYEQYF. The CDR3 DNA sequence: TGTGCCAGCAGCTTGCCGGCCACCTACGAGCAGTACTTC.

The chain recombines TRBV11-2 with TRBJ2-2; no reliable D call. The germline gives CDR1 SGHAT, CDR2 FQNNGV. This CDR3 comprises 15 residues. The V and J ends lost 0 bases and 6 bases respectively, with 11 bases between them. The CDR3 DNA follows: TGTGCCAGCAGCTTAGATCTGTGGAGTTCCGGGGAGCTGTTTTTT. Translating gives CASSLDLWSSGELFF.

The chain uses TRBV5-1 and TRBJ1-1; 8 positions agree with TRBD1. The V and J ends lost 4 bases and 5 bases, in that order; junction bases with no gene match: 7. The CDR3 is 14 residues long. The germline V gene encodes CDR1 SGHRS and CDR2 YFSETQ. The CDR3 protein is CASSPGQGGTEAFF. The CDR3 DNA reads as TGCGCCAGCAGCCCCGGACAGGGAGGGACTGAAGCTTTCTTT.

This chain connects TRBV4-3 to TRBJ2-3; D call uncertain. The germline V and J ends were trimmed by 0 bases and 4 bases, with 2 bases remaining between them. Per germline, CDR1 LGHNA and CDR2 YSLEER. This CDR3 region has 12 residues. The CDR3 DNA reads TGCGCCAGCAGCCAAGAGGCAGATACGCAGTATTTT. As protein: CASSQEADTQYF.

The chain couples TRBV7-8 to TRBJ2-1; 7 bases map to TRBD2. There are 15 residues in the CDR3. The germline V gene has CDR1 SGHVS and CDR2 FQNEAQ. V was pared by 1 base and J by 8 bases, with 8 bases of the junction left unmatched. CDR3 bases: TGTGCCAGCAGCTTAGGTGAGGGAGGGAGGGATGAGCAGTTCTTC. It is translated as CASSLGEGGRDEQFF.

As for this clone: At one boundary the junction diverges from the germline segment, which might be a read error. Other DNA variants within this sample encode the same CDR3. The rearrangement joins TRBV11-2 to TRBJ2-1, with 8 bases fitting TRBD1. The CDR3 totals 15 residues. CDR1 is SGHAT, CDR2 FQNNGV, per germline. CDR3 protein: CASHGQGGSYNEQFF. CDR3 in DNA: TGTGCCAGCCACGGACAGGGCGGATCCTACAATGAACAGTTCTTC.

This clone has more than one count but fewer than ten. The CDR3, as DNA: TGCGCCAGCAGCTCTATAGGACAGAGCTATGGCTACACCTTC. Its protein is CASSSIGQSYGYTF. The chain combines TRBV5-1 with TRBJ1-2; TRBD1 might be the D (6 bases). V lost 3 bases to trimming and J lost 4 bases, with 13 bases between them. The germline V gene has CDR1 SGHRS and CDR2 YFSETQ. The CDR3 is made up of 14 amino acids.

This clone was counted a single time. This rearrangement joins TRBV5-6 to TRBJ2-2; possibly TRBD1 for D (6 bases). The CDR3 spans 16 residues. The germline CDR1 and CDR2 sequences are SGHDT and YYEEEE. The V and J ends lost 1 base and 6 bases respectively, with 16 bases between them. The CDR3 DNA reads as TGTGCCAGCAGCTTGAGAACAGGGACCTACTCCGGGGAGCTGTTTTTT. It translates to CASSLRTGTYSGELFF.

The rearrangement links TRBV19 to TRBJ2-5; TRBD2 aligns across 9 bases. V was pared by 5 bases and J by 3 bases, with 16 bases of the junction left unmatched. Germline V gives CDR1 LNHDA, CDR2 SQIVND (reference sequence). This CDR3 is built from 18 residues. This CDR3 is CASSPITPGTSYKETQYF. In DNA form, the CDR3 reads TGTGCCAGTAGTCCCATAACCCCCGGGACTAGCTATAAAGAGACCCAGTACTTC. Full variable domain (remainder filled in from reference TRBV19 and TRBJ2-5): DGGITQSPKYLFRKEGQNVTLSCEQNLNHDAMYWYRQDPGQGLRLIYYSQIVNDFQKGDIAEGYSVSREKKESFPLTVTSAQKNPTAFYLCASSPITPGTSYKETQYFGPGTRLLVL.

The rearrangement joins TRBV2 to TRBJ2-7, with D perhaps TRBD2 (5 bases). V lost 4 bases and J 3 bases, leaving 7 bases between the germline ends. This CDR3 contains 12 residues. CDR1 SNHLY and CDR2 FYNNEI come from the germline V gene. The CDR3 bases are TGTGCCAGCAGTGTGGGAGACTACGAGCAGTACTTC. It is translated as CASSVGDYEQYF.

This clone showed up just once. J is TRBJ2-2 and V is TRBV5-1; D remains unclear. This CDR3 is 13 amino acids long. The V end lost 2 bases, the J end lost 5 bases, and 7 bases lay between the germline ends. Germline CDR1 and CDR2: SGHRS and YFSETQ. CDR3 in DNA: TGCGCCAGCAGCTTCAGCAGTACCGGGGAGCTGTTTTTT. As protein: CASSFSSTGELFF.

A few counts support this clone. The chain is built from TRBV27 and TRBJ2-7, with TRBD1 matching over 8 bases. The CDR3 covers 15 residues. Germline V gene lookup returns CDR1 MNHEY and CDR2 SMNVEV (reference sequence). With 8 bases clipped from V and 3 bases from J, the junction kept 12 bases outside the gene matches. For the CDR3, the DNA is TGTGCCAGCCGTTCTCAGGGGGCGGGTGGCTACGAGCAGTACTTC. Protein: CASRSQGAGGYEQYF.

The J gene is TRBJ2-2, the V gene TRBV12-2. TRBV12-2 is noted as a pseudogene. CDR3 length: 14 amino acids. The CDR3 is CASRPRTVTGELFF. The CDR3 DNA reads TGTGCAAGTCGCCCGAGGACCGTCACCGGGGAGCTGTTTTTT.

The chain joins TRBV7-9 to TRBJ1-2; TRBD1 matches at 9 bases. J lost 8 bases, V lost 5 bases, and 6 bases had no gene match. The germline V gene has CDR1 SEHNR and CDR2 FQNEAQ (reference sequence). The CDR3 consists of 13 residues. CDR3 protein: CASSQGTGTGYTF. The CDR3 DNA follows: TGTGCCAGCAGCCAAGGGACAGGGACCGGCTACACCTTC.

This chain connects TRBV7-9 to TRBJ2-7, with D tentatively TRBD2 (5 bases). The CDR3 loop spans 13 amino acids. V lost 0 bases, J lost 5 bases, and 8 bases lay in between. Germline-derived CDR1 and CDR2 are SEHNR and FQNEAQ (reference sequence). Here the CDR3 reads CASSLAGADEQYF. The CDR3 DNA reads TGTGCCAGCAGCTTAGCGGGAGCTGACGAGCAGTACTTC.

The rearrangement links TRBV7-2 to TRBJ2-7, with 10 bases identical to TRBD1. Germline loops: CDR1 SGHTA, CDR2 FQGNSA. The CDR3 covers 15 residues. V lost 5 bases and J lost 3; bases outside the gene matches: 7. The DNA for the CDR3 is TGTGCCAGCAGCGCCCGGACAGGGGGAATCTACGAGCAGTACTTC. Its translation is CASSARTGGIYEQYF.